This passage covers 30 T cell receptor beta chains from one sample sequenced in a study of blood T cells in healthy people across ages. Combining a sample-barcoded 5' primer with a J-beta primer mix, a second PCR ran for roughly 6 to 12 cycles. In TCRdb, the 5' RACE reads were re-called with MiXCR into one record per CDR3 protein. The sample comprises about 800,000 distinct CDR3 sequences, 20% to 30% of which are singletons, and approximately 4% rests with the top ten. The same sample was also studied in work on T cells of mothers and their children.

The source material was blood. These receptors all stem from a boy aged 10-17 years in good health.

The chain joins TRBV20-1 to TRBJ2-7; TRBD1 agrees at 7 bases. Germline CDR1 and CDR2: DFQATT and SNEGSKA (reference sequence). The J segment lost 1 base and the V segment lost 5 bases, leaving 8 bases of the junction unmatched. CDR3 length: 14 amino acids. The CDR3 here is CSAEDRQGSYEQYF. The CDR3 DNA reads as TGCAGTGCTGAGGACAGGCAGGGGTCCTACGAGCAGTACTTC.

V usage is TRBV3-1 and J usage is TRBJ2-5; 16 bases align to TRBD2. The tail of the sequence fits TRBJ2-7 better, so the J call may be wrong. Germline V lookup: CDR1 LGHDT, CDR2 YNNKEL (reference sequence). The CDR3 consists of 20 residues. The CDR3 sequence: CASSHFLPGLAGGLSYEQYF. The DNA for the CDR3 is TGTGCCAGCAGCCATTTCCTCCCGGGACTAGCGGGAGGGTTGTCCTACGAGCAGTACTTC.

The chain has TRBV12-3 or TRBV12-4 and TRBJ2-2; D is unresolved. This CDR3 spans 13 amino acids. Trimming cost V 1 base and J 6 bases, with 6 bases left between them. The chain's CDR3 is CASSLGVAGELFF. DNA of the CDR3: TGTGCCAGCAGTTTAGGAGTAGCCGGGGAGCTGTTTTTT.

This rearrangement joins TRBV12-3 or TRBV12-4 to TRBJ1-5; D possibly corresponds to TRBD1 (5 bases). V dropped 7 bases and J dropped 6 bases, with 25 bases sitting between them. CDR3 length: 17 amino acids. CDR3 nucleotide sequence: TGTGCCAGCACTCCCCCTGGCGGCAGGGAAGGCAGTCAGCCCCAGCATTTT. Encoded protein: CASTPPGGREGSQPQHF.

At least ten counts were recorded for this clonotype. The chain is built from TRBV4-1 and TRBJ2-1, with D uncertain. The germline V gene has CDR1 MGHRA and CDR2 YSYEKL. The CDR3 extends over 12 amino acids. V was shortened by 4 bases and J by 8 bases, with 9 bases between the two germline ends. In nucleotides, the CDR3 is TGCGCCAGCAGCCTGTCGGGCTATGAGCAGTTCTTC. Protein sequence: CASSLSGYEQFF.

The chain recombines TRBV9 with TRBJ2-1; maybe TRBD1 (5 bases). There are 15 residues in the CDR3. The germline V and J ends were trimmed by 3 bases and 2 bases, with 12 bases remaining between them. Germline V lookup: CDR1 SGDLS, CDR2 YYNGEE. Here the CDR3 reads CASSAPGLPYNEQFF. In DNA, the CDR3 is TGTGCCAGCAGCGCCCCAGGGCTCCCCTACAATGAGCAGTTCTTC.

This clonotype came up a few times. The rearrangement joins TRBV7-3 to TRBJ2-5; the D gene is possibly TRBD2 (6 bases). The DNA end lines up better with TRBJ2-7; the J call may be wrong. CDR3 length: 13 residues. CDR1 and CDR2 (germline): SGHTA, FQGTGA. The CDR3 DNA is TGTGCCAGCAGCTTAGGGGACTTCACCGAGCAGTACTTC. This sequence encodes CASSLGDFTEQYF.

The chain has TRBV19 and TRBJ2-3; 9 bases are a match to TRBD1. V lost 3 bases to trimming and J lost 4 bases; unmatched junction nucleotides: 2. The CDR3 spans 14 residues. Germline values: CDR1 LNHDA, CDR2 SQIVND (reference sequence). CDR3 DNA: TGTGCCAGTAGTATTGGGACAGGGTCAGATACGCAGTATTTT. Its protein product is CASSIGTGSDTQYF.

This clonotype occurred a few times. V usage is TRBV10-3 and J usage is TRBJ1-2, with D hard to call. The CDR3 has 12 amino acids. V was pared by 4 bases and J by 8 bases, with 11 bases between. CDR1 ENHRY and CDR2 SYGVKD come from the germline V gene. As DNA, the CDR3 is TGTGCCATCAGTGGAGGCCCGGTGGGCTACACCTTC. Its protein product is CAISGGPVGYTF.

This chain connects TRBV4-3 to TRBJ2-3, with D possibly being TRBD2 (6 bases). The germline V gene encodes CDR1 LGHNA and CDR2 YSLEER. V lost 0 bases and J 0 bases, leaving 13 bases between the germline ends. The CDR3 is made up of 17 amino acids. In nucleotides, the CDR3 is TGCGCCAGCAGCCAAGATTTGCGGGGAGCTAGCACAGATACGCAGTATTTT. As protein: CASSQDLRGASTDTQYF.

The chain links TRBV6-6 to TRBJ2-5; D is unclear. The DNA end lines up better with TRBJ2-7; the J call may be wrong. The CDR3 runs 14 residues. Germline loops: CDR1 MNHNY, CDR2 SVGAGI (reference sequence). DNA of the CDR3: TGTGCCAGCACCGAGAGCGAAGTTTTCTACGAGCAGTACTTC. The encoded protein is CASTESEVFYEQYF.

The rearrangement uses TRBV4-3 and TRBJ2-7; D assignment may be TRBD1 or TRBD2 (5 bases each). Germline V lookup: CDR1 LGHNA, CDR2 YSLEER. The CDR3 covers 14 residues. V dropped 4 bases and J dropped 2 bases, with 12 bases sitting between them. The CDR3 here is CASSPRDGTYEQYF. In DNA, the CDR3 is TGCGCCAGCAGCCCCCGGGACGGTACCTACGAGCAGTACTTC.

This chain links TRBV20-1 with TRBJ1-4; D is uncertain. In germline, CDR1 is DFQATT, CDR2 SNEGSKA (reference sequence). The CDR3 totals 15 residues. The V end lost 3 bases, the J end lost 0 bases, and 11 bases lay between the germline ends. CDR3 loop: CSASPSGSTNEKLFF. The CDR3 bases are TGCAGTGCTAGCCCCTCAGGATCAACTAATGAAAAACTGTTTTTT.

The chain links TRBV12-3 or TRBV12-4 to TRBJ2-6; D is uncertain. With 6 bases removed from V and 4 bases from J, the gap between germline ends came to 13 bases. The CDR3 length is 15 residues. In nucleotides, the CDR3 is TGTGCCAGCAGCCCACCCGACTCCGGGGCCAACGTCCTGACTTTC. Translated: CASSPPDSGANVLTF.

This clonotype was detected a few times. An end of the junction differs from the germline gene, which may be a read error. The CDR3 loop is CASSQGAGGLAKNIQYF. In DNA, the CDR3 is TGCGCCAGCAGCCAAGGGGCAGGGGGCCTAGCCAAAAACATCCAGTACTTC. The chain is built from TRBV4-3 and TRBJ2-4; 8 bases line up with TRBD1. Germline V gives CDR1 LGHNA, CDR2 YSLEER. The length of the CDR3 is 17 residues.

This clonotype showed up just a few times. Compared with germline, one end of the junction differs, possibly owing to a read error. The chain combines TRBV7-2 with TRBJ2-1; maybe TRBD2 (5 bases). Germline loops: CDR1 SGHTA, CDR2 FQGNSA. The CDR3 runs to 13 residues. CDR3 nucleotides: TGTGCCAGCAGCTTAGCGCCGTTAGCGCATGAGTACTTC. The encoded protein is CASSLAPLAHEYF.

In regard to this clonotype: A read error may produce the germline difference seen at one junction end. The chain combines TRBV7-2 with TRBJ2-7; TRBD2 aligns across 11 bases. The CDR3 loop spans 15 amino acids. Germline CDR1 and CDR2: SGHTA and FQGNSA. This CDR3 is CASSTTSGSVYEQSF. The CDR3, as DNA: TGTGCCAGCAGCACCACTAGCGGGAGCGTGTACGAGCAGTCCTTC.

In its sample, this clonotype was seen a few times. CDR3 in DNA: TGCAGCGTTGAACAGTCCGGGACAGGGTATGACGAGCAGTACTTC. It encodes CSVEQSGTGYDEQYF. The chain is built from TRBV29-1 and TRBJ2-5; TRBD1 matches 9 bases. The J call could be wrong; TRBJ2-7 is a better fit for the DNA end. Germline values: CDR1 SQVTM, CDR2 ANQGSEA. There are 15 residues in the CDR3.

About this clonotype: A junction end diverges from the germline sequence, so it may reflect a read error. The chain joins TRBV7-8 to TRBJ2-7, with TRBD2 matching over 10 bases. Germline CDR1 and CDR2: SGHVS and FQNEAQ. There are 17 residues in the CDR3. CDR3 DNA sequence: TGTGCCAGCAGCTCCCGAGCGGGAGGGCCTTTATCGGACGAGCACTACTTC. Translated, it gives CASSSRAGGPLSDEHYF.

This chain uses TRBV28 with TRBJ2-5, with D tentatively TRBD1 (6 bases). The J call may be faulty, since TRBJ2-7 better matches the DNA end. Germline lookup yields CDR1 MDHEN and CDR2 SYDVKM. This CDR3 contains 14 residues. The CDR3 coding sequence is TGTGCCAGCAGTACCGGGACAATCTTCTACGAGCAGTACTTC. Translation gives CASSTGTIFYEQYF.

This clonotype showed up just a few times. The chain recombines TRBV2 with TRBJ2-5; a possible D gene is TRBD1 (5 bases). CDR3 length: 14 amino acids. The germline V gene encodes CDR1 SNHLY and CDR2 FYNNEI. Deletions cut 7 bases from V and 5 bases from J, with 17 bases between. DNA for the CDR3: TGTGCCAGCAATGGAAGGGGTGCCGTGGAGACCCAGTACTTC. This sequence encodes CASNGRGAVETQYF.

The chain has TRBV21-1 and TRBJ2-7; TRBD1 is the table's D call, not checked against the DNA. TRBV21-1 is labeled a pseudogene. The CDR3 is 14 residues long. The CDR3 nucleotides read TGTGCCAGCAGCGCGCCCCGGACTTCCTACGAGCAGTACTTC. It codes for CASSAPRTSYEQYF.

The chain combines TRBV4-3 with TRBJ1-1; D call uncertain. Germline V gives CDR1 LGHNA, CDR2 YSLEER. The CDR3 loop spans 18 amino acids. Trimming took off 0 bases at V and 4 bases at J, with 21 bases between the two ends. CDR3 coding DNA: TGCGCCAGCAGCCAAGATTTTTTGCGGCGGGGTATGAGCACTGAAGCTTTCTTT. This codes for CASSQDFLRRGMSTEAFF.

The chain carries TRBV4-2 and TRBJ2-7; D is unresolved. Germline V gene sequence: CDR1 LGHNA, CDR2 YNFKEQ. This CDR3 has 12 amino acids. V was trimmed by 0 bases and J by 7 bases, leaving 7 bases between them. CDR3 protein: CASSQEGLEQYF. In DNA, the CDR3 is TGTGCCAGCAGCCAAGAAGGGCTTGAGCAGTACTTC.

This clonotype was observed many times. The chain has TRBV28 and TRBJ2-7, with 8 bases fitting TRBD1. Germline CDR1 reads MDHEN; CDR2 reads SYDVKM. V was pared by 6 bases and J by 1 base, with 8 bases of the junction left unmatched. The CDR3 is made up of 15 amino acids. CDR3 sequence: CASSRVDRDSYEQYF. The CDR3 region has the DNA TGTGCCAGCAGCCGAGTGGACAGGGATTCCTACGAGCAGTACTTC.

The rearrangement joins TRBV9 to TRBJ2-7, with D unclear. The V end lost 4 bases, the J end lost 0 bases, and 11 bases lay between the germline ends. Germline lookup yields CDR1 SGDLS and CDR2 YYNGEE. This CDR3 region has 14 residues. CDR3 nucleotides: TGTGCCAGCAGCATATCGACTTCCTCCTACGAGCAGTACTTC. Protein product: CASSISTSSYEQYF.

The V gene is TRBV29-1, the J gene TRBJ2-1; 7 positions match TRBD1. Germline values: CDR1 SQVTM, CDR2 ANQGSEA. This CDR3 spans 14 amino acids. Trimming at V came to 3 bases and at J to 6 bases, leaving 8 bases not matched to a gene. The CDR3 coding sequence is TGCAGCGTTGACCAACAGGGGATCGGCAATGAGCAGTTCTTC. The encoded protein is CSVDQQGIGNEQFF.

The rearrangement links TRBV7-9 to TRBJ2-5; 8 bases are a match to TRBD1. In germline, CDR1 is SEHNR, CDR2 FQNEAQ (reference sequence). CDR3 length equals 15 residues. V lost 5 bases, J lost 4 bases, and 9 bases stayed unmatched. DNA of the CDR3: TGTGCCAGCAGCCCACACTACAGGGGGACAGAGACCCAGTACTTC. Residues: CASSPHYRGTETQYF.

This clonotype was recorded a few times. The chain carries TRBV6-5 and TRBJ2-7, with 9 bases identical to TRBD2. This CDR3 has 16 residues. Germline CDR1 and CDR2: MNHEY and SVGAGI. The V and J ends lost 2 bases and 5 bases, in that order; junction bases with no gene match: 10. CDR3 bases: TGTGCCAGCAGTTACACGATTGGCGGGGGGGCCGACGAGCAGTACTTC. As protein: CASSYTIGGGADEQYF.

This clonotype came up a few times. The gene calls are TRBV7-9 and TRBJ2-7; D gene ambiguous. Germline V lookup: CDR1 SEHNR, CDR2 FQNEAQ (reference sequence). Trimming removed 5 bases from V and 4 bases from J, with 9 bases in between. The CDR3 is made up of 12 amino acids. The CDR3 DNA is TGTGCCAGCAGCCCCCTAGGGTACGAGCAGTACTTC. Translation gives CASSPLGYEQYF.